This T cell receptor (beta chain) is drawn from a study of siplizumab effects on memory and regulatory T cells. Measured with immunoSEQ multiplex PCR; TCRdb has only the in-frame clones, and not every one. The table includes more than 95,000 clones, 85% to 95% detected once. The TCR was taken from a human donor in good health. Input material: Tregs sorted from blood.

CDR3 protein: CASRSGTGGNEQFF. For the CDR3, the DNA is TGTGCCAGCAGGTCCGGGACAGGGGGCAATGAGCAGTTCTTC. V gene TRBV7-3 combines with J gene TRBJ2-1; 11 positions agree with TRBD1. The CDR3 loop spans 14 amino acids. J was trimmed by 6 bases and V by 6 bases; bases with no gene match: 4. The germline CDR1 and CDR2 sequences are SGHTA and FQGTGA.